This TCR beta chain was recovered during a study of post-analysis software for immune sequencing data. Study summary: Several disease courses (relapsing-remitting, secondary progressive and progressive-relapsing) of multiple sclerosis were included.

Study-wide results and limits: Roughly five TRBV segments, including TRBV5-6, TRBV5-1 and TRBV20-1, were more frequent in patients than controls. Multiple sclerosis patients had significantly lower normalized Chao1 diversity than controls.

The TCR beta cDNA libraries contained unique molecular identifiers. Each batch of roughly 0.9 to 10 million T cells produced roughly 0.5 million cDNA molecules. Each CDR3 protein gets one entry after TCRdb re-called the PCR reads with MiXCR. The data show about 770,000 distinct CDR3 sequences, with roughly 50% seen just once and 4% to 5% held by the top ten. Comment on this clonotype: What it recognizes is unknown.

The V and J ends lost 4 bases and 11 bases respectively, with 17 bases between them. CDR3 length: 13 amino acids. The clonotype comes from a girl aged 10 to 17 with multiple sclerosis. The V and J genes are TRBV12-3 or TRBV12-4 and TRBJ2-5, with D maybe TRBD2 (5 bases). The sample was blood. CDR3: CASSWTGLNEQYF. The DNA of the CDR3 is TGTGCCAGCAGTTGGACTGGTCTTAATGAGCAGTACTTC.